The 29 T cell receptor beta chains presented below share a single source sample, sequenced in a study of OX40 agonist ivuxolimab in advanced cancers. Only in-frame clones appear in the TCRdb table, and some are missing; sequencing was by immunoSEQ multiplex PCR. The table shows some 57,000 clones, with approximately 81% occurring only once. The sequenced sample was CD4+ or CD8+ T cells sorted from blood, obtained in a trial of the OX40 agonist ivuxolimab. The receptors originated from an adult with an advanced solid tumor such as melanoma, head and neck, liver or kidney cancer.

This clone occurred once. The rearrangement links TRBV11-3 to TRBJ2-3; tentatively, D is TRBD2 (6 bases). V was pared by 4 bases and J by 5 bases, with 19 bases between. CDR3 length equals 16 residues. The germline gives CDR1 SGHNT, CDR2 YENEEA. The CDR3 nucleotides read TGTGCCAGCAGCTCCCGGGAGCTAGGGAACCAAGATACGCAGTATTTT. This translates into CASSSRELGNQDTQYF.

This sequence joins TRBV11-2 and TRBJ1-4; D is undetermined. Germline V gene sequence: CDR1 SGHAT, CDR2 FQNNGV. CDR3 size: 15 residues. Trimming pared 5 bases from V and 7 bases from J, leaving 17 bases between. As DNA, the CDR3 is TGTGCCAGCAGCACCGCAAACCCCGGGCTTGAAAAACTGTTTTTT. It yields the protein CASSTANPGLEKLFF.

V and J are TRBV27 and TRBJ2-1; 7 nucleotides match TRBD2. Per germline, CDR1 MNHEY and CDR2 SMNVEV (reference sequence). The ends lost 6 bases at V and 6 bases at J; junction bases unmatched: 14. The length of the CDR3 is 16 residues. CDR3: CASRSSGTLSGNEQFF. In DNA form, the CDR3 reads TGTGCCAGCAGATCTAGCGGAACCCTATCGGGCAATGAGCAGTTCTTC.

The chain employs TRBV19 and TRBJ1-5, with D possibly matching TRBD1 (5 bases). From germline, CDR1 is LNHDA and CDR2 SQIVND (reference sequence). The CDR3 extends over 14 amino acids. V dropped 4 bases and J dropped 3 bases, with 10 bases sitting between them. CDR3 in DNA: TGTGCCAGTAGTACGGGGACTGACAATCAGCCCCAGCATTTT. Its protein product is CASSTGTDNQPQHF.

This clone has just one count. The CDR3 DNA follows: TGTGCCAGCAGCTCCCGGAGGACAGATACCGGGGAGCTGTTTTTT. This translates into CASSSRRTDTGELFF. The chain links TRBV5-6 to TRBJ2-2; possibly TRBD1 for D (6 bases). The germline V and J ends were trimmed by 3 bases and 5 bases, with 14 bases remaining between them. The germline gives CDR1 SGHDT, CDR2 YYEEEE. This CDR3 is 15 amino acids long.

This chain connects TRBV7-3 to TRBJ2-3; D may correspond to TRBD1 or TRBD2 (5 bases each). Trimming pared 5 bases from V and 6 bases from J, leaving 15 bases between. Germline lookup yields CDR1 SGHTA and CDR2 FQGTGA. This CDR3 contains 14 residues. Written as DNA, the CDR3 is TGTGCCAGCAGCGTGTCCGGGACCACGGATACGCAGTATTTT. Amino acids: CASSVSGTTDTQYF.

V and J are TRBV7-8 and TRBJ2-2; D gene uncertain. Trimming cost V 5 bases and J 4 bases, with 14 bases left between them. Per germline, CDR1 SGHVS and CDR2 FQNEAQ. The CDR3 has 15 amino acids. CDR3 sequence (DNA): TGTGCCAGCAGCCTCCTGTGGGTTACCACCGGGGAGCTGTTTTTT. Protein sequence: CASSLLWVTTGELFF.

The rearrangement uses TRBV5-1 and TRBJ1-1, with D maybe TRBD1 (5 bases). Between the trimmed V and J ends, which lost 4 bases and 0 bases, there was a span of 13 bases. From germline, CDR1 is SGHRS and CDR2 YFSETQ. The CDR3 covers 15 residues. CDR3 residues: CASSPDMAMNTEAFF. CDR3 DNA: TGCGCCAGCAGCCCGGACATGGCGATGAACACTGAAGCTTTCTTT.

This chain joins TRBV10-1 and TRBJ1-1, with TRBD1 as a possible D gene (5 bases). Deletions cut 3 bases from V and 8 bases from J, with 16 bases between. There are 14 residues in the CDR3. Germline V gene sequence: CDR1 WNHNN, CDR2 SYGVQD (reference sequence). The CDR3 loop is CASSDARVGLEAFF. In DNA, the CDR3 is TGCGCCAGCAGTGATGCCAGGGTAGGTCTGGAAGCTTTCTTT.

This clone was seen only a few times. This chain links TRBV30 with TRBJ2-7, with D possibly called TRBD1 or TRBD2 (5 bases each). CDR1 and CDR2 (germline): GTSNPN, SVGIG (reference sequence). The length of the CDR3 is 15 residues. Trimming pared 1 base from V and 3 bases from J, leaving 16 bases between. As DNA, the CDR3 is TGTGCCTGGAGTGACCCCCGGGACGGGCACTACGAGCAGTACTTC. This encodes CAWSDPRDGHYEQYF.

This chain uses TRBV29-1 with TRBJ1-2; TRBD1 aligns across 7 bases. Trimming took 6 bases from V and 5 from J; bases not matched to a gene: 6. CDR1 SQVTM and CDR2 ANQGSEA come from the germline V gene. CDR3 length: 12 residues. CDR3 sequence (DNA): TGCAGCGTCGCTTCAGGGGGATATGGCTACACCTTC. Its translation: CSVASGGYGYTF.

DNA for the CDR3: TGTGCCAGCAGCCAAGACAGGGGAGGAGGAGAGACCCAGTACTTC. This encodes CASSQDRGGGETQYF. This sequence joins TRBV4-2 and TRBJ2-5; the D call may be TRBD1 or TRBD2 (6 bases each). Trimming removed 0 bases at V and 4 bases at J, with 12 bases between. The CDR3 is 15 residues long. CDR1 is LGHNA and CDR2 is YNFKEQ in the germline V gene.

V usage is TRBV25-1 and J usage is TRBJ1-1; 8 bases line up with TRBD1. The length of the CDR3 is 14 residues. CDR1 is MGHDK, CDR2 SYGVNS, per germline. J was trimmed by 1 base and V by 6 bases; bases with no gene match: 4. The CDR3 sequence: CASSPQGENTEAFF. For the CDR3, the DNA is TGTGCCAGCAGCCCACAGGGGGAGAACACTGAAGCTTTCTTT. Based on the CDR3 plus reference TRBV25-1 and TRBJ1-1, the full variable domain is EADIYQTPRYLVIGTGKKITLECSQTMGHDKMYWYQQDPGMELHLIHYSYGVNSTEKGDLSSESTVSRIRTEHFPLTLESARPSHTSQYLCASSPQGENTEAFFGQGTRLTVV.

Details on this clone: Additional DNA sequences in this sample encode the identical CDR3. The chain has TRBV11-2 and TRBJ1-1; perhaps TRBD1 as D (5 bases). The length of the CDR3 is 15 residues. The germline V gene encodes CDR1 SGHAT and CDR2 FQNNGV. V dropped 4 bases and J dropped 5 bases, with 17 bases sitting between them. CDR3: CASSSTGGSGTEAFF. Here the CDR3 DNA reads TGTGCCAGCAGCTCCACGGGGGGGAGTGGAACTGAAGCTTTCTTT.

The chain is built from TRBV18 and TRBJ2-1; 14 bases line up with TRBD2. Germline CDR1 and CDR2: KGHSH and LQKENI. V trimming: 1 base; J trimming: 7 bases; junction bases outside the gene matches: 6. There are 17 residues in the CDR3. The CDR3 DNA sequence: TGTGCCAGCTCACCACAATCAGGGACTAGCGGGAGAAATGAGCAGTTCTTC. It yields the protein CASSPQSGTSGRNEQFF.

The table lists this clone with a count of one. The chain has TRBV11-3 and TRBJ2-7; D might be TRBD2 (7 bases). V shed 4 bases and J shed 1 base, with 20 bases lying between them. Germline V gene lookup returns CDR1 SGHNT and CDR2 YENEEA. CDR3 length: 17 residues. CDR3 region: CASSSTGPSGLSYEQYF. Written as DNA, the CDR3 is TGTGCCAGCAGCTCGACAGGCCCTAGCGGACTATCCTACGAGCAGTACTTC. The variable domain in full, with the rest retrieved from reference TRBV11-3 and TRBJ2-7, is EAGVVQSPRYKIIEKKQPVAFWCNPISGHNTLYWYLQNLGQGPELLIRYENEEAVDDSQLPKDRFSAERLKGVDSTLKIQPAELGDSAVYLCASSSTGPSGLSYEQYFGPGTRLTVT.

V and J are TRBV27 and TRBJ2-6; no firm D call. This CDR3 region has 15 residues. The germline gives CDR1 MNHEY, CDR2 SMNVEV (reference sequence). V dropped 3 bases and J dropped 2 bases, with 8 bases sitting between them. The CDR3 DNA reads as TGTGCCAGCAGTTTGGGCAGACCTGGGGCCAACGTCCTGACTTTC. Translation: CASSLGRPGANVLTF.

J is TRBJ2-2 and V is TRBV9; D not certain. Trimming pared 1 base from V and 5 bases from J, leaving 6 bases between. The CDR3 has 13 amino acids. Germline assignment: CDR1 SGDLS and CDR2 YYNGEE. CDR3 protein: CASSVIPTGELFF. In DNA, the CDR3 is TGTGCCAGCAGCGTAATCCCTACCGGGGAGCTGTTTTTT.

V is TRBV18 and J is TRBJ1-1; D is perhaps TRBD1 (5 bases). V was shortened by 4 bases and J by 1 base, with 10 bases between the two germline ends. The length of the CDR3 is 14 residues. Germline lookup yields CDR1 KGHSH and CDR2 LQKENI. The CDR3 protein is CASSLTQGNTEAFF. The CDR3 DNA is TGTGCCAGCTCACTTACCCAGGGGAACACTGAAGCTTTCTTT.

To note about this clone: Other DNA sequences within the sample encode an identical CDR3. CDR3 bases: TGTGCCAGCAGCAGATTCTCGGGACTAGCGAGGAACTACGAGCAGTACTTC. It encodes CASSRFSGLARNYEQYF. The gene calls are TRBV21-1 and TRBJ2-7; no DNA check was done on the table's D call, TRBD2. TRBV21-1 is described as a pseudogene. This CDR3 region has 17 residues.

CDR3 sequence reads: CASSLGSGQGRYTF. The CDR3, as DNA: TGTGCCAGCAGCTTAGGTTCGGGACAGGGCCGCTACACCTTC. The chain links TRBV11-2 to TRBJ1-2, with TRBD1 identical over 9 bases. V was clipped by 1 base and J by 9 bases; unmatched bases: 6. The germline gives CDR1 SGHAT, CDR2 FQNNGV. There are 14 residues in the CDR3. Full variable domain (rest looked up from reference TRBV11-2 and TRBJ1-2): EAGVAQSPRYKIIEKRQSVAFWCNPISGHATLYWYQQILGQGPKLLIQFQNNGVVDDSQLPKDRFSAERLKGVDSTLKIQPAKLEDSAVYLCASSLGSGQGRYTFGSGTRLTVV.

The chain is built from TRBV9 and TRBJ2-5; D possibly uses TRBD1 or TRBD2 (6 bases each). V was clipped by 0 bases and J by 4 bases, with 13 bases between them. Germline loops: CDR1 SGDLS, CDR2 YYNGEE. The CDR3 covers 15 residues. The CDR3 nucleotides read TGTGCCAGCAGCGTAGCTTTCAGGGGAGGAGAGACCCAGTACTTC. Protein: CASSVAFRGGETQYF.

The V gene is TRBV18, the J gene TRBJ2-1; TRBD2 matches at 11 bases. Germline V gene sequence: CDR1 KGHSH, CDR2 LQKENI. The CDR3 has 18 amino acids. After removal of 0 bases from V and 7 bases from J, the junction contained 11 bases not matched to a gene. Here the CDR3 DNA reads TGTGCCAGCTCACCACCGAATTTTAGCGGGAGGGCCGGAAATGAGCAGTTCTTC. Its protein is CASSPPNFSGRAGNEQFF.

In DNA, the CDR3 is TGTGCCACGACAGACAGCCCAACACCTGAAGCTTTCTTT. Encoded protein: CATTDSPTPEAFF. This rearrangement joins TRBV6-6 to TRBJ1-1; tentatively, D is TRBD1 (5 bases). V lost 10 bases and J lost 6, with 18 bases in between. This CDR3 spans 13 amino acids. Germline assignment: CDR1 MNHNY and CDR2 SVGAGI (reference sequence).

This clone has only one observation. J is TRBJ2-5 and V is TRBV7-9; D is unclear. The J call is doubtful: the DNA matches TRBJ2-7 better. CDR1 is SEHNR, CDR2 FQNEAQ, per germline (reference sequence). CDR3 length equals 13 residues. The CDR3 coding sequence is TGTGCCAGCAGCCCCTATAGCAGCTACGAGCAGTACTTC. Translation: CASSPYSSYEQYF.

The chain recombines TRBV5-8 with TRBJ2-1; 7 nucleotides agree with TRBD2. Germline assignment: CDR1 SGHTS and CDR2 YDEGEE. V gave up 4 bases and J gave up 3 bases; unmatched junction bases: 13. CDR3 size: 17 residues. The DNA of the CDR3 is TGTGCCAGCAGCCCCCTGCGACTAGCAGCTATCTACAATGAGCAGTTCTTC. Translated: CASSPLRLAAIYNEQFF.

This chain uses TRBV6-6 with TRBJ1-2, with D unresolved. The V gene lost 0 bases and the J gene lost 8 bases, with 13 bases spanning the gap. This CDR3 has 14 amino acids. Germline assignment: CDR1 MNHNY and CDR2 SVGAGI (reference sequence). CDR3 protein: CASSYSTGRGGYTF. In nucleotides, the CDR3 is TGTGCCAGCAGTTACTCGACTGGACGCGGCGGCTACACCTTC.

This chain links TRBV7-2 with TRBJ2-6; D possibly matches TRBD1 or TRBD2 (5 bases each). Germline CDR1 SGHTA, CDR2 FQGNSA. The CDR3 length is 17 residues. V was clipped by 2 bases and J by 2 bases, with 13 bases between them. CDR3 sequence (DNA): TGTGCCAGCAGCTTACGAGGGCAGGGAGCTGGGGCCAACGTCCTGACTTTC. This codes for CASSLRGQGAGANVLTF.

This clone was recorded a few times. The chain carries TRBV27 and TRBJ1-5; 8 positions match TRBD1. CDR1 is MNHEY and CDR2 is SMNVEV in the germline V gene (reference sequence). V trimming: 1 base; J trimming: 10 bases; junction bases outside the gene matches: 6. The CDR3 runs 14 residues. For the CDR3, the DNA is TGTGCCAGCAGTTTATACAGGGGGTTGGGACCCCAGCATTTT. Translated: CASSLYRGLGPQHF.